This T cell receptor (beta chain) was recorded in a study of shared clonotypes between healthy human individuals. Study in general: Donors had three CD4 naive, three CD4 memory, two CD8 naive and one CD8 memory plate apiece. Findings and limits, study-wide: About 4.5% of naive CD4 clonotypes were common to a few donors.

Regarding this clone: The antigen is not known.

V was cut by 1 base and J by 5 bases, with 15 bases left in between. The CDR3 is 16 residues long. Germline V CDR1 and CDR2: LNHNV, YYDKDF (reference sequence). CD45RO-negative, CCR7-positively selected cells formed the naive CD8 fraction, excluding terminally differentiated effector memory CD45RA+ cells. Genomic DNA belonging to each subset was distributed in equal measure over several immunoSEQ plates. This table comes from immunoSEQ multiplex PCR, and its TCRdb copy is limited to in-frame clones, with some not included. The sample consists of about 2,200,000 clones, just over 90% of them appearing once.

This rearrangement joins TRBV15 to TRBJ2-1; D remains ambiguous. This TCR was recovered from a man aged 18-30 years in good health. Some clones in this sample may be carry-over from other donors' samples. The sequencing input was naive CD8+ T cells from PBMCs. Here the CDR3 DNA reads TGTGCCACCAGCAGAGCCTTCTTAGGAGCAGACAATGAGCAGTTCTTC. Its translation: CATSRAFLGADNEQFF.